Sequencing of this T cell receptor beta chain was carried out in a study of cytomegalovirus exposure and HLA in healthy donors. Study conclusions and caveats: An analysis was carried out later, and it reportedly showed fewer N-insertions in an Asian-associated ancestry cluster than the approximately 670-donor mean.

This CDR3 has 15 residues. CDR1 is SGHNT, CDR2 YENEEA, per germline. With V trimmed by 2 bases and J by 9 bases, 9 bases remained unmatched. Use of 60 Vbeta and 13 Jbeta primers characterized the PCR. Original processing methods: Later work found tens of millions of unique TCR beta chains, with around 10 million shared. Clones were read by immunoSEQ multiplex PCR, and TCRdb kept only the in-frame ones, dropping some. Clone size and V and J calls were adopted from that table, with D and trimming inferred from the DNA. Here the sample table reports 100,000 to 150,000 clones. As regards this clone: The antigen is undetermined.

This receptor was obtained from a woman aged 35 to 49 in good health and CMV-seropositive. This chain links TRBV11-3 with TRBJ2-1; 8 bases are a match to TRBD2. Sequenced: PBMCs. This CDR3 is CASSLMSGSITEQFF. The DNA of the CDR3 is TGTGCCAGCAGCTTAATGAGCGGGAGCATTACTGAGCAGTTCTTC.